One T cell receptor beta chain is described in this entry. Random hexamers served to reverse transcribe about 0.5 to 1 ug RNA. Coverage of TCR beta CDR3 amplification by immunoSEQ multiplex PCR extended to 54 Vbeta and 13 Jbeta. MiXCR was run by TCRdb on the immunoSEQ multiplex PCR reads, yielding one entry per CDR3 protein. The table has 150,000 to 200,000 distinct CDR3 sequences, approximately 94% seen once. This entry comes from a study of CD8 T cells in Susac syndrome. The receptor was isolated from a human donor with multiple sclerosis. The sequenced material came from CD4+ T cells from PBMCs.

The CDR3 loop is CASSWSVQSTDTQYF. The DNA for the CDR3 is TGTGCCAGCAGTTGGAGCGTACAAAGCACAGATACGCAGTATTTT. This chain joins TRBV6-2 or TRBV6-3 and TRBJ2-3, with unresolved D. The germline V and J ends were trimmed by 4 bases and 0 bases, with 11 bases remaining between them. Germline loops: CDR1 MNHEY, CDR2 SVGEGT. The CDR3 runs 15 residues.